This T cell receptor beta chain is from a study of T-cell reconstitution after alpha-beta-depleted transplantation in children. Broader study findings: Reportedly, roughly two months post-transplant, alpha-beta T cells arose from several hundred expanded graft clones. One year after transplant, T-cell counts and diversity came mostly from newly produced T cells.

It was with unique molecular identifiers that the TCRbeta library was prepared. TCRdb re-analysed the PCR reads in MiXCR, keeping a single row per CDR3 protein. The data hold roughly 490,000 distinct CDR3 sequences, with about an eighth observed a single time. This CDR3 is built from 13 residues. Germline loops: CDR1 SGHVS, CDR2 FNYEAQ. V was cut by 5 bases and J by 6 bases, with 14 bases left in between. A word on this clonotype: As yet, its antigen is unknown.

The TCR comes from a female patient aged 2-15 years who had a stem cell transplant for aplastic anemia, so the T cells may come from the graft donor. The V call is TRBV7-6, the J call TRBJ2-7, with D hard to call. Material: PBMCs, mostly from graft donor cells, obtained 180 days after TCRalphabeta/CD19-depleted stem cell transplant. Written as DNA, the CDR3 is TGTGCCAGCAGCCCCGGGCCCGGCGGCGAGCAGTACTTC. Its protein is CASSPGPGGEQYF.